This entry lists 12 T cell receptor beta chains sequenced from one sample in a study of blood T cell repertoires in COVID-19. The method was immunoSEQ multiplex PCR; TCRdb's version includes in-frame clones alone and lacks a portion of them. The data show around 200,000 clones, with approximately 89% seen just once and under 3% held by the top ten. The specimen was PBMCs or T cells enriched from blood (not recorded which). Receptors were obtained from a woman aged 40 to 49 with acute COVID-19.

This clone turned up a few times. This chain uses TRBV5-1 with TRBJ2-5; TRBD2 is a possible D gene (5 bases). V was trimmed by 2 bases and J by 0 bases, leaving 11 bases between them. The germline V gene encodes CDR1 SGHRS and CDR2 YFSETQ. This CDR3 is 15 amino acids long. The CDR3 bases are TGCGCCAGCAGCTTAAGTGGGGAGTACCAAGAGACCCAGTACTTC. This codes for CASSLSGEYQETQYF.

The chain recombines TRBV28 with TRBJ1-2; D is unresolved. CDR1 and CDR2 (germline): MDHEN, SYDVKM. V was cut by 8 bases and J by 7 bases, with 17 bases left in between. The CDR3 runs 13 residues. DNA for the CDR3: TGTGCCAGCGTCCCAAACTTTGGGCTTGGCTACACCTTC. It encodes CASVPNFGLGYTF.

J is TRBJ2-7 and V is TRBV9; 8 bases align to TRBD1. The CDR3 contains 14 residues. CDR1 and CDR2 from the germline V gene are SGDLS and YYNGEE. V lost 4 bases and J lost 2; bases outside the gene matches: 5. The CDR3 coding sequence is TGTGCCAGCAGCCTAGGACAGGGACCCTACGAGCAGTACTTC. Translation: CASSLGQGPYEQYF.

The chain links TRBV11-2 to TRBJ2-7; 10 bases match TRBD1. J was trimmed by 3 bases and V by 5 bases; bases with no gene match: 4. The CDR3 consists of 14 residues. CDR1 and CDR2 (germline): SGHAT, FQNNGV. CDR3 residues: CASSVGQGGYEQYF. CDR3 bases: TGTGCCAGCAGCGTCGGACAGGGGGGCTACGAGCAGTACTTC.

The chain combines TRBV2 with TRBJ1-5; D ambiguous. The CDR3 is 12 amino acids. The germline V and J ends were trimmed by 2 bases and 6 bases, with 5 bases remaining between them. Per the germline V gene, CDR1 is SNHLY and CDR2 is FYNNEI. In nucleotides, the CDR3 is TGTGCCAGCAGTGAACCGGGTCAGCCCCAGCATTTT. This encodes CASSEPGQPQHF.

V gene TRBV14 combines with J gene TRBJ1-1, with TRBD1 matching over 7 bases. The ends lost 0 bases at V and 2 bases at J; junction bases unmatched: 3. Germline CDR1 reads SGHDN; CDR2 reads FVKESK. The CDR3 consists of 15 residues. The CDR3 nucleotides read TGTGCCAGCAGCCAAGAAGGGGGCCCAAACACTGAAGCTTTCTTT. Translating gives CASSQEGGPNTEAFF. Variable domain in full (rest from reference TRBV14 and TRBJ1-1): EAGVTQFPSHSVIEKGQTVTLRCDPISGHDNLYWYRRVMGKEIKFLLHFVKESKQDESGMPNNRFLAERTGGTYSTLKVQPAELEDSGVYFCASSQEGGPNTEAFFGQGTRLTVV.

This clone was recorded only once. The V gene is TRBV19, the J gene TRBJ2-3, with TRBD2 matching over 10 bases. J lost 4 bases, V lost 4 bases, and 5 bases had no gene match. Germline V gene sequence: CDR1 LNHDA, CDR2 SQIVND (reference sequence). This CDR3 region has 15 residues. The CDR3 DNA sequence: TGTGCCAGTAGTACCGTAGCGGGAGGCCCAGATACGCAGTATTTT. Protein: CASSTVAGGPDTQYF.

This chain joins TRBV28 and TRBJ2-7; D unresolved. Germline V lookup: CDR1 MDHEN, CDR2 SYDVKM. The CDR3 totals 12 residues. The germline V and J ends were trimmed by 10 bases and 0 bases, with 10 bases remaining between them. This CDR3 reads CATTAYSYEQYF. The CDR3, as DNA: TGTGCCACTACCGCCTACTCCTACGAGCAGTACTTC.

V is TRBV7-8 and J is TRBJ1-6, with 7 bases fitting TRBD1. Germline V gene lookup returns CDR1 SGHVS and CDR2 FQNEAQ. CDR3 size: 14 residues. V shed 5 bases, J shed 10 bases, and the junction held 8 bases outside the gene matches. The CDR3 reads CASSTDRAPSPLHF. The CDR3 DNA reads TGTGCCAGCAGCACCGACAGGGCCCCCTCACCCCTCCACTTT.

In its sample, this clone was seen once. V usage is TRBV19 and J usage is TRBJ2-5, with D tentatively TRBD1 (5 bases). From germline, CDR1 is LNHDA and CDR2 SQIVND (reference sequence). The CDR3 is 13 amino acids. V was shortened by 4 bases and J by 0 bases, with 6 bases between the two germline ends. CDR3 sequence: CASSKTDQETQYF. CDR3 nucleotides: TGTGCCAGTAGTAAGACAGACCAAGAGACCCAGTACTTC. Filled out from reference TRBV19 and TRBJ2-5, the complete variable domain reads DGGITQSPKYLFRKEGQNVTLSCEQNLNHDAMYWYRQDPGQGLRLIYYSQIVNDFQKGDIAEGYSVSREKKESFPLTVTSAQKNPTAFYLCASSKTDQETQYFGPGTRLLVL.

This rearrangement joins TRBV7-9 to TRBJ1-4; D is possibly TRBD1 (6 bases). Germline values: CDR1 SEHNR, CDR2 FQNEAQ (reference sequence). The CDR3 loop spans 13 amino acids. Deletions cut 5 bases from V and 5 bases from J, with 9 bases between. As DNA, the CDR3 is TGTGCCAGCAGCCGACAGGACAATGAAAAACTGTTTTTT. It translates to CASSRQDNEKLFF.

The chain employs TRBV11-2 and TRBJ1-2; 11 bases line up with TRBD1. The CDR3 length is 17 residues. Germline-derived CDR1 and CDR2 are SGHAT and FQNNGV. J was trimmed by 4 bases and V by 1 base; bases with no gene match: 8. The CDR3 region is CASSLAGTGGDPYGYTF. CDR3 bases: TGTGCCAGCAGCTTAGCGGGGACAGGGGGAGATCCCTATGGCTACACCTTC.